This TCR beta chain was recovered during a study of post-analysis software for immune sequencing data. Points from the study as a whole: When compared against controls, multiple sclerosis patients showed significantly lower normalized Chao1 diversity.

Unique molecular identifiers tagged the TCR beta cDNA libraries. Using its own MiXCR run on the PCR reads, TCRdb lists one record per CDR3 protein. The repertoire includes over 700,000 distinct CDR3 sequences, roughly 29% of them detected once, and roughly 0.54% sits in the top ten. Only a few counts were recorded for this clonotype. Antigen specificity is unknown. Material: blood. The sequence was obtained from a girl aged 10 to 17 with multiple sclerosis.

This chain's CDR3 is CASSSMTSGGLAKNIQYF. CDR3 DNA sequence: TGTGCCAGCAGCTCAATGACTAGCGGGGGCCTAGCCAAAAACATTCAGTACTTC. This chain uses TRBV6-1 with TRBJ2-4; the match to TRBD2 covers 12 bases. This CDR3 has 18 residues. Germline V gene sequence: CDR1 MNHNS, CDR2 SASEGT. V lost 6 bases to trimming and J lost 0 bases; unmatched junction nucleotides: 9.